This record concerns one TCR beta chain sequence. This clonotype showed up just a few times. The clone's antigen remains unknown. Base-call qualities are not available, and no considerably larger clone is one nucleotide away. The data derive from a study of spatial heterogeneity in lung cancer (dated by TCRdb to between 2019 and 2020). Describing the broader study: More beta-chain than alpha-chain transcripts were consistently detected, likely reflecting higher beta-chain transcript abundance. At surgery, both alpha and beta chains were TCR-sequenced in 200 to 250 tumor regions, fewer than 85 matched nontumor lung samples and a few dozen PBMC samples. Nonsynonymous mutation counts, determined by whole-exome sequencing of tumor tissue, were related to TCR repertoire features. In the raw uncorrected reads, each unique combination of TCR and UMI appeared more than ten times on average. In tumor regions, TCR transcript counts showed a strong correlation with a T cell transcriptional module score from matched bulk RNA-seq. In non-small cell lung cancer, the study made a quantitative comparison of TCR alpha and beta repertoires among multiple tumor regions, matched nontumor lung and blood. What the research found in general, with its limitations: Counts of ubiquitous and regional expanded TCRs were found to correlate with counts of ubiquitous and regional nonsynonymous mutations, respectively. TCR-seq coverage of tumor T cells was estimated to be only approximately 7.3% for alpha chains and more than 11% for beta chains. Additional single-cell paired TCR alpha and beta sequencing was considered necessary to confirm, at a functional level, the hypothesis that regional TCRs recognize regional mutations. A correlation was observed between the number of expanded intratumoral alpha and beta TCRs and the tumor nonsynonymous mutation count.

The intended sense of this specimen's time point label: sample taken at primary tumor resection. The donors were 65 to 90 patients from the lung TRACERx cohort who had early-stage, untreated non-small cell lung cancer. For TCR sequencing, whole RNA was extracted from tumor and nontumor lung tissue, or from cryopreserved PBMC samples, and no cell sorting was done. Only patients for whom sufficient RNA was available from at least two tumor regions were selected for TCR sequencing. Before being selected, tumor and adjacent nontumor lung specimens were reviewed by a lung pathologist. Libraries were prepared through 5' RACE. TCRdb records NextSeq 500 as the sequencer. In the TCR library protocol, a unique molecular identifier was attached to each TCR cDNA molecule so that PCR and sequencing errors could be corrected. Per the source publication's procedure: TCR identification, UMI-based error correction and CDR3 extraction were all carried out with Decombinator tools. Expanded TCRs were defined as those above a frequency of 2 per 1,000, corresponding to the top 1% of the tumor frequency distribution. Expanded tumor TCRs statistically deemed absent (corrected P<0.05) from at least one tumor region were classed as regional, and all other expanded tumor TCRs were classed as ubiquitous. Each repertoire was subsampled 100 times to 5,000 TCRs, after which Renyi diversity was computed with the R vegan package. CDR3 similarity networks were constructed using string-kernel similarity of amino acid triplets, with links drawn between CDR3s whose pairwise similarity was above 0.82. TCRdb reran the public reads through fastp at Q25 and MiXCR, keeping productive beta chains. Here each entry gathers all rows of one CDR3 protein and keeps the most common genes and DNA. It is TCRdb's table, rather than the study itself, that gives the V and J calls and clone size. In this sample the table shows 8,000 to 9,500 distinct CDR3 sequences, over 2.5% of which occur a single time. The ten largest account for about 13% of the sample.

From the cysteine up to the phenylalanine, the CDR3 has a length of 15 residues. The only DNA kept is the CDR3, 45 bases in frame from the first base. V is clipped by 4 bases and J by 6 bases, and the sequence between their germline boundaries is 19 bases long. CDR1 and CDR2, per the germline V gene, are MDHEN and SYDVKM. This material consisted of lung tumor tissue, taken at surgery. The TCR comes from a male donor with early-stage non-small cell lung cancer. Recombination linked TRBV28 to TRBJ2-7; matching of 7 bases hints at TRBD1 as the D gene. The DNA sequence is TGTGCCAGCAGTTCATTGACGGAGGGGGCTGTCGAGCAGTACTTC. It is translated as CASSSLTEGAVEQYF.